This T cell receptor (beta chain) was captured in a study of T cells in Graves' hyperthyroidism and ophthalmopathy. Germline CDR1 SGHAT, CDR2 FQNNGV. After removal of 3 bases from V and 6 bases from J, the junction contained 11 bases not matched to a gene. This CDR3 is built from 16 residues. RNA transcripts provided the source from which TCR beta CDR3 regions were amplified. When the TCR CDR3 underwent first-round RT-PCR, the HTBI primer set was used. TCRdb re-analysed the multiplex PCR reads in MiXCR, keeping a single row per CDR3 protein. The table lists 400,000 to 550,000 distinct CDR3 sequences, roughly a quarter of them singletons. Ophthalmopathy patients all had a Clinical Activity Score of at least 3, a NOSPECS grade of at least 4 and disease under 3 months old.

The TCR originated in a woman in her 30s with Graves' ophthalmopathy. Sample: blood. The chain is built from TRBV11-2 and TRBJ2-5; 9 nucleotides match TRBD2. CDR3 residues: CASSFLAGLARQTQYF. CDR3 DNA sequence: TGTGCCAGCAGCTTTTTAGCTGGACTAGCGAGGCAGACCCAGTACTTC.